The next 10 T cell receptor beta chains were all read from a single sample in a study of cytomegalovirus exposure and HLA in healthy donors. Both 60 Vbeta primers and 13 Jbeta primers went into the PCR. Generated by immunoSEQ multiplex PCR, the TCRdb table keeps only in-frame clones and is missing some. There are some 80,000 clones in the sample; 78% occur only once, and roughly 1.5% lies in the top ten. Material for sequencing was PBMCs. Receptors were obtained from a man in his forties or fifties in good health and CMV-seronegative.

The genes are TRBV19 and TRBJ1-1; TRBD1 aligns across 8 bases. The CDR3 covers 12 residues. Trimming removed 8 bases from V and 2 bases from J; junction bases left unmatched: 1. The germline gives CDR1 LNHDA, CDR2 SQIVND (reference sequence). The CDR3 spells CASDRGNTEAFF. Written as DNA, the CDR3 is TGTGCCAGTGACAGGGGAAACACTGAAGCTTTCTTT.

The chain recombines TRBV28 with TRBJ1-5, with 10 bases identical to TRBD1. The V gene's germline CDR1 is MDHEN and CDR2 SYDVKM. The CDR3 extends over 13 amino acids. After removal of 6 bases from V and 5 bases from J, the junction contained 1 base not matched to a gene. The CDR3 loop is CASRTGGDQPQHF. CDR3 nucleotides: TGTGCCAGCAGGACAGGGGGCGATCAGCCCCAGCATTTT.

The chain carries TRBV7-9 and TRBJ2-7, with D tentatively TRBD2 (5 bases). V was shortened by 3 bases and J by 6 bases, with 9 bases between the two germline ends. The CDR3 contains 12 residues. Germline-derived CDR1 and CDR2 are SEHNR and FQNEAQ (reference sequence). The DNA of the CDR3 is TGTGCCAGCAGCTTCCCGAGCGGCGAGCAGTACTTC. Translation: CASSFPSGEQYF.

The chain employs TRBV14 and TRBJ2-5, with TRBD1 as a possible D gene (6 bases). CDR3 length equals 14 residues. V dropped 2 bases and J dropped 4 bases, with 11 bases sitting between them. Germline CDR1 is SGHDN and CDR2 is FVKESK. CDR3 sequence: CASSQNRVAETQYF. The CDR3 bases are TGTGCCAGCAGCCAAAACAGGGTGGCAGAGACCCAGTACTTC.

This clone was seen more than once but under ten times. CDR3 loop: CASSYESSYNEQFF. DNA for the CDR3: TGTGCCAGCAGTTACGAGAGCTCCTACAATGAGCAGTTCTTC. J is TRBJ2-1 and V is TRBV6-6, with D unclear. The CDR3 extends over 14 amino acids. Trimming pared 2 bases from V and 0 bases from J, leaving 5 bases between. The germline CDR1 and CDR2 sequences are MNHNY and SVGAGI (reference sequence).

The table lists this clone with a few counts. V gene TRBV27 combines with J gene TRBJ2-3; TRBD2 matches at 9 bases. The CDR3 has 18 residues. Germline lookup yields CDR1 MNHEY and CDR2 SMNVEV (reference sequence). The trim removed 2 bases at V and 3 bases at J, leaving 12 bases unmatched. The CDR3 sequence: CASSLTWPSGIGTDTQYF. CDR3 DNA: TGTGCCAGCAGTTTAACCTGGCCTAGCGGGATCGGTACAGATACGCAGTATTTT.

The V gene is TRBV5-1, the J gene TRBJ2-2, with 7 nucleotides matching TRBD1. The CDR3 is 16 residues long. CDR1 is SGHRS, CDR2 YFSETQ, per germline. The V segment lost 4 bases and the J segment 3 bases; nucleotides outside the gene matches: 9. The CDR3 DNA follows: TGCGCCAGCAGCCCGAGACAGGGCAGGGACACCGGGGAGCTGTTTTTT. This encodes CASSPRQGRDTGELFF.

This clone has just one count. The rearrangement links TRBV6-6 to TRBJ2-1; tentative D call: TRBD1 (6 bases). There are 12 residues in the CDR3. CDR1 is MNHNY, CDR2 SVGAGI, per germline (reference sequence). Trimming took 5 bases from V and 8 from J, leaving 10 bases between them. The CDR3 DNA reads TGTGCCAGCAGTCCAGGGGTGGATGAGCAGTTCTTC. This translates into CASSPGVDEQFF.

The CDR3 nucleotides are TGTGCCAGCAGCCAAGTGTCCAGTAAACCCCAGCATTTT. It specifies CASSQVSSKPQHF. The chain is built from TRBV4-2 and TRBJ1-5; no definite D call. There are 13 residues in the CDR3. Germline CDR1 is LGHNA and CDR2 is YNFKEQ. Trimming cost V 1 base and J 10 bases, with 11 bases left between them.

This clone was seen a handful of times. V is TRBV4-2 and J is TRBJ1-1; TRBD1 might be the D (5 bases). V lost 0 bases to trimming and J lost 3 bases, with 14 bases between them. CDR3 length: 16 residues. Germline CDR1 reads LGHNA; CDR2 reads YNFKEQ. CDR3 sequence: CASSQEQGSGDTEAFF. The CDR3 bases are TGTGCCAGCAGCCAAGAGCAGGGCTCGGGCGACACTGAAGCTTTCTTT.